This T cell receptor (beta chain) is drawn from a study of blood T cells in healthy people across ages. Study-wide results and caveats: Researchers judged that diversity estimates from one million T cells fell short of true values. Samples with more naive T cells showed higher observed beta diversity.

This clonotype was picked up a small number of times. The antigen is not known. The authors ran a second PCR of about 7 to 11 cycles using a sample-barcoded 5' primer and a J-beta primer mix. TCRdb independently ran MiXCR on the 5' RACE reads; one entry per CDR3 protein. Here the sample spans about 630,000 distinct CDR3 sequences, more than 20% being singletons. CDR1 is MNHNS and CDR2 is SASEGT in the germline V gene. The CDR3 runs 19 residues. Germline trimming cut 5 bases from V and 4 bases from J; bases unmatched to any gene: 16. Material: blood. The chain recombines TRBV6-1 with TRBJ2-5; 13 positions match TRBD2. This receptor was taken from a man in his sixties or seventies in good health. CDR3 amino acids: CASSKRLAGGVLVGETQYF. The CDR3 bases are TGTGCCAGCAGTAAACGACTAGCGGGAGGAGTATTGGTGGGAGAGACCCAGTACTTC.